The T cell receptor (beta chain) described here comes from a study of T cells in Graves' hyperthyroidism and ophthalmopathy. Study observations and caveats: Blood shared most expanded thyroid clonotypes above 0.001.

In this sample, this clonotype turned up many times. Its antigen is unknown. Amplified TCR beta CDR3 regions came from RNA transcripts. In the first-round RT-PCR of the TCR CDR3, the HTBI primer set was used. MiXCR, run by TCRdb on the multiplex PCR reads, gives a single entry per CDR3 protein. The data contain about 420,000 distinct CDR3 sequences, approximately 15% of them singletons. Calling Graves' hyperthyroidism stable meant ophthalmopathy did not progress within 18 months. The sequencing sample was made of blood. This receptor was obtained from a woman aged 18-29 years with Graves' hyperthyroidism.

CDR3: CASEGAQSLYGYTF. In nucleotides, the CDR3 is TGTGCCAGCGAGGGGGCCCAATCTCTATATGGCTACACCTTC. The chain links TRBV6-1 to TRBJ1-2; 7 bases match TRBD1. V shed 8 bases, J shed 5 bases, and the junction held 11 bases outside the gene matches. The CDR3 is made up of 14 amino acids. Per germline, CDR1 MNHNS and CDR2 SASEGT.